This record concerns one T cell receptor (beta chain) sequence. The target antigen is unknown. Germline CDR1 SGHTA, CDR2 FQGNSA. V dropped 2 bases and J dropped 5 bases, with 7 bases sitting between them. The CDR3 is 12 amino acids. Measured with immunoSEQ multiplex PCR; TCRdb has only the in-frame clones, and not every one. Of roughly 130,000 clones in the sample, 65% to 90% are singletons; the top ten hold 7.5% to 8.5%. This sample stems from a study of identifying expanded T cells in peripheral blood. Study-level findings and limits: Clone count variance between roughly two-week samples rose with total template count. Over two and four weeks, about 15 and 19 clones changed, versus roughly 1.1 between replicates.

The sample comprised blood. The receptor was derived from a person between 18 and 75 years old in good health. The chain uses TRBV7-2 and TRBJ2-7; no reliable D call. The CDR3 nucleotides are TGTGCCAGCAGCTTATTAGGAAACGAGCAGTACTTC. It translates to CASSLLGNEQYF.